This T cell receptor beta chain emerged from a study of T cell responses to AZD1222 COVID-19 vaccine. The method was immunoSEQ multiplex PCR; TCRdb's version includes in-frame clones alone and lacks a portion of them. The sample consists of tens of thousands of clones, nearly 90% of them appearing once. Germline V CDR1 and CDR2: SNHLY, FYNNEI. The J segment lost 4 bases and the V segment lost 6 bases, leaving 5 bases of the junction unmatched. The CDR3 contains 14 residues. Points from the study as a whole: Clonal diversity may have been underestimated, and the donors were mostly white British, with more females than males. Without day 14 samples, only post-peak T cell repertoires were studied. At study baseline, merely more than 5 AZD1222 recipients were seropositive. The CD4 TCRs associated with vaccination extended across spike and predominated at 160-218 and 743-854.

This clone was counted a single time. As yet, its antigen is unknown. The sequence was obtained from an adult in good health. Sequenced here: peripheral blood, sampled on day 0 of AZD1222 vaccination. This sequence joins TRBV2 and TRBJ1-2; 10 positions match TRBD1. CDR3 bases: TGTGCCAGCAGACCCGGGACAGGGGTCTATGGCTACACCTTC. Residues: CASRPGTGVYGYTF.